This TCR beta chain was obtained from a study of regulatory T cells in long-lasting Graves disease. Study-level findings and limits: TCR diversity was lower in persistent than newly diagnosed Graves' disease.

Construction of TCR beta libraries relied on iRepertoire HTBI primers and on Arm-PCR targeting CDR3 regions. TCRdb called the multiplex PCR reads again in MiXCR, with one record for every CDR3 protein. The sample carries roughly 450,000 distinct CDR3 sequences, roughly 20% recorded once. The time point was: persistent/refractory GD, antithyroid drugs over 5 years with positive TRAb. The TCR library was prepared using RNA isolated from PBMCs. One endocrinology department in Xi'an, China, was where patients came from. Points on this clonotype: Its antigen is still unknown.

The V gene's germline CDR1 is SQVTM and CDR2 ANQGSEA. The CDR3 consists of 16 residues. J was trimmed by 2 bases and V by 0 bases; bases with no gene match: 6. The sequencing used peripheral blood mononuclear cells (PBMCs), collected when the disease was refractory, from a patient treated with antithyroid drugs. The chain links TRBV29-1 to TRBJ2-2; 7 bases are shared with TRBD2. The clonotype comes from a female donor with Graves disease. This CDR3 is CSVEDAAGANTGELFF. The CDR3 nucleotides are TGCAGCGTTGAAGACGCGGCGGGAGCTAACACCGGGGAGCTGTTTTTT.